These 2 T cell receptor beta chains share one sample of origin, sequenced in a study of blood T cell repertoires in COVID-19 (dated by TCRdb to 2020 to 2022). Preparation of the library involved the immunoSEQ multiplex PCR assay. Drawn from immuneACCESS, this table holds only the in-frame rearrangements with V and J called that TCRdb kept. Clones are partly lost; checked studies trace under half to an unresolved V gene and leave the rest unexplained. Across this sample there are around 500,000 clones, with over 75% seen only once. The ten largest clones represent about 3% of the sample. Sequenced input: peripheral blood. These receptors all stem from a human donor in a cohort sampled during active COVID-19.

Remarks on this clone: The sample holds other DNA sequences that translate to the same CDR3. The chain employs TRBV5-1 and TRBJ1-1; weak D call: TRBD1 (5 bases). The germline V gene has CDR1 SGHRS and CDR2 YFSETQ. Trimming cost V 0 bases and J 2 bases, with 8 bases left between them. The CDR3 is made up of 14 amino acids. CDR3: CASSLVGGNTEAFF. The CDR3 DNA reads TGCGCCAGCAGCTTGGTGGGGGGAAACACTGAAGCTTTCTTT.

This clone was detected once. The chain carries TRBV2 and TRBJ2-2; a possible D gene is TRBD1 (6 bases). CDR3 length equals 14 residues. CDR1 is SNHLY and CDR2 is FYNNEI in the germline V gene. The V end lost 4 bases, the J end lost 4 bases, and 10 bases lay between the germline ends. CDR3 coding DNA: TGTGCCAGCAGTGTAACAGGGCCCACCGGGGAGCTGTTTTTT. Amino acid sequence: CASSVTGPTGELFF.